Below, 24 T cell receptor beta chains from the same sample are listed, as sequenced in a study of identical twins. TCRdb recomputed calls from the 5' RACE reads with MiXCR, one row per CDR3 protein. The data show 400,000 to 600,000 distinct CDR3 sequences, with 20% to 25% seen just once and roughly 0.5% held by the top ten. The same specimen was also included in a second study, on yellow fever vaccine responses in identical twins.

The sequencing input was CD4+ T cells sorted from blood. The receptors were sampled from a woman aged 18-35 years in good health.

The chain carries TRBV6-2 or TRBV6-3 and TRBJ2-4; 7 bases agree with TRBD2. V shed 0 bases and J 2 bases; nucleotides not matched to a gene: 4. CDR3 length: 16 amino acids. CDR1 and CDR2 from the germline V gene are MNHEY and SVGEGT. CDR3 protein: CASSYSGSGPKNIQYF. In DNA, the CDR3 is TGTGCCAGCAGTTACTCGGGTAGCGGGCCCAAAAACATTCAGTACTTC.

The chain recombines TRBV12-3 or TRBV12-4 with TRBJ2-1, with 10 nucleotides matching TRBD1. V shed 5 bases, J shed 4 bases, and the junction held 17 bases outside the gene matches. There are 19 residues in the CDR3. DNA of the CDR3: TGTGCCAGCAGTGCTCCGGGACAGGGGTTTACGTGGGTATACAATGAGCAGTTCTTC. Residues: CASSAPGQGFTWVYNEQFF.

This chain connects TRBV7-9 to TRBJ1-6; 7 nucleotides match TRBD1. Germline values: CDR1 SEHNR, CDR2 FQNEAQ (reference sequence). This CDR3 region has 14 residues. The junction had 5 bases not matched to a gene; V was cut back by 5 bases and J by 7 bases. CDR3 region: CASSPGQPNSPLHF. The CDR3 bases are TGTGCCAGCAGCCCGGGACAGCCGAATTCACCCCTCCACTTT.

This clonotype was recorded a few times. The CDR3 spells CASSFGLAGGHEQFF. DNA of the CDR3: TGCGCCAGCAGCTTTGGACTAGCGGGAGGTCATGAGCAGTTCTTC. The V call is TRBV5-1, the J call TRBJ2-1; 14 bases are shared with TRBD2. The CDR3 has 15 residues. The trim removed 2 bases at V and 8 bases at J, leaving 3 bases unmatched. Germline V CDR1 and CDR2: SGHRS, YFSETQ.

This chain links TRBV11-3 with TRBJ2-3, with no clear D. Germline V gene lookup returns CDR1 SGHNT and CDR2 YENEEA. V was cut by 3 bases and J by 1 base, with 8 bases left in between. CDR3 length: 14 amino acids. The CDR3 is CASSFHRGTDTQYF. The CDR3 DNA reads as TGTGCCAGCAGCTTCCACCGGGGCACAGATACGCAGTATTTT.

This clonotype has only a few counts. The CDR3 DNA reads TGTGCCAGCAGTTTTTACAGGGATGCTAATGAAAAACTGTTTTTT. This sequence encodes CASSFYRDANEKLFF. The chain links TRBV27 to TRBJ1-4; TRBD1 might be the D (6 bases). Deletions cut 3 bases from V and 3 bases from J, with 11 bases between. CDR3 length equals 15 residues. Germline CDR1 and CDR2: MNHEY and SMNVEV (reference sequence).

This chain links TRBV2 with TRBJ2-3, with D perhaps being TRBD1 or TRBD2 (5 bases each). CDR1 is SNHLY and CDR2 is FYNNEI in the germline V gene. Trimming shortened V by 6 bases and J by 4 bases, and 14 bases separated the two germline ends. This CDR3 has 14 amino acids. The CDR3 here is CASRKRDGADTQYF. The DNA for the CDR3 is TGTGCCAGCAGAAAGAGGGACGGGGCAGATACGCAGTATTTT.

CDR3 residues: CSVEERSMDRGSYNEQFF. CDR3 DNA: TGCAGCGTTGAAGAACGCTCTATGGACAGGGGGTCCTACAATGAGCAGTTCTTC. This sequence joins TRBV29-1 and TRBJ2-1; 10 bases match TRBD1. V gave up 0 bases and J gave up 1 base; unmatched junction bases: 9. CDR3 length: 18 residues. CDR1 and CDR2 from the germline V gene are SQVTM and ANQGSEA.

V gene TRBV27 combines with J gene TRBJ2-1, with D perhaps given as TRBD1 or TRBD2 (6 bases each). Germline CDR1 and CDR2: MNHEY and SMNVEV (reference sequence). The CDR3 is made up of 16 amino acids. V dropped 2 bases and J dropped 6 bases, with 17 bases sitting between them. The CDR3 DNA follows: TGTGCCAGCAGTTTACAAAGGGGGGCTCTGGGCAATGAGCAGTTCTTC. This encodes CASSLQRGALGNEQFF.

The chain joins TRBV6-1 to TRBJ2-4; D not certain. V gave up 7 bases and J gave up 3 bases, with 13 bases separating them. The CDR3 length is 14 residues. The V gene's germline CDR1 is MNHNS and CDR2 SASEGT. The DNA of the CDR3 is TGTGCCAGCACCGCGGATGTTGTCAAAAACATTCAGTACTTC. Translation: CASTADVVKNIQYF.

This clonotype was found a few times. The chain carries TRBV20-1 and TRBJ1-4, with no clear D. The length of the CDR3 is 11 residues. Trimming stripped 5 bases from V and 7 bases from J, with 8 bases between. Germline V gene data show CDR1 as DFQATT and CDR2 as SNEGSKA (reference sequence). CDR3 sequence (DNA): TGCAGTGCTCGGCGTAGTGAAAAACTGTTTTTT. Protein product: CSARRSEKLFF.

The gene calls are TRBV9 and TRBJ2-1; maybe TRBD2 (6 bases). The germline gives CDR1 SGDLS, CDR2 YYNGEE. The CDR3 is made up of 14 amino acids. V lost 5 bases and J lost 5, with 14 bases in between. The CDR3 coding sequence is TGTGCCAGCAGGGCCGGGACTTCCGACAATGAGCAGTTCTTC. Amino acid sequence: CASRAGTSDNEQFF.

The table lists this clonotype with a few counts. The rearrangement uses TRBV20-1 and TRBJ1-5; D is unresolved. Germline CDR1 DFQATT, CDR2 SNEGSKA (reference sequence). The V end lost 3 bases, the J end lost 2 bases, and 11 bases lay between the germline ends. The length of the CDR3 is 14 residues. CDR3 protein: CSASPLGGNQPQHF. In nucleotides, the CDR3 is TGCAGTGCTAGTCCCTTAGGTGGCAATCAGCCCCAGCATTTT.

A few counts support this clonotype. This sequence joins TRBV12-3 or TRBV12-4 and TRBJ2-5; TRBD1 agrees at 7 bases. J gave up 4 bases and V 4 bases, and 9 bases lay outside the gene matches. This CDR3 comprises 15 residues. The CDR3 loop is CASSSGWTGAETQYF. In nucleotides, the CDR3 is TGTGCCAGCAGTTCAGGATGGACAGGCGCAGAGACCCAGTACTTC.

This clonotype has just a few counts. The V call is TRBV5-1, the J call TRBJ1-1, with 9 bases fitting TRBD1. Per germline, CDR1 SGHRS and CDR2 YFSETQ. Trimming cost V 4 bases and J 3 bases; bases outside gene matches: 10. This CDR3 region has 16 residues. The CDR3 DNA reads TGCGCCAGCAGCCGCGACCCCGGGACAGGGTACACTGAAGCTTTCTTT. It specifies CASSRDPGTGYTEAFF.

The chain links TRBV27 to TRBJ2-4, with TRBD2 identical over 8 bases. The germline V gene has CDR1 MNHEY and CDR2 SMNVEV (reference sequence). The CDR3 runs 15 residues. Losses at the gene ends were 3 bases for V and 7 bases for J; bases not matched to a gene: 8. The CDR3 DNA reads TGTGCCAGCAGTTTCCGTGGGACTAGTAGTAACATTCAGTACTTC. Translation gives CASSFRGTSSNIQYF.

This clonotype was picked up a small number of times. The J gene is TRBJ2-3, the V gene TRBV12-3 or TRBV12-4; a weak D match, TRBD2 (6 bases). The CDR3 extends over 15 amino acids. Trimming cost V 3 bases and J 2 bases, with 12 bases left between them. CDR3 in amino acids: CASSFGLQVTDTQYF. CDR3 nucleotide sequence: TGTGCCAGCAGTTTCGGACTACAGGTCACAGATACGCAGTATTTT.

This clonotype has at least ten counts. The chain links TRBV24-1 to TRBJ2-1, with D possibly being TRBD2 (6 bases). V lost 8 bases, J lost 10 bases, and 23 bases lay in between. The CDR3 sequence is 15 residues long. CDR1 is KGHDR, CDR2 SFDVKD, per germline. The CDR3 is CATNPGTGGSKEQFF. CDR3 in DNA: TGTGCCACCAACCCCGGGACTGGAGGTAGTAAGGAGCAGTTCTTC.

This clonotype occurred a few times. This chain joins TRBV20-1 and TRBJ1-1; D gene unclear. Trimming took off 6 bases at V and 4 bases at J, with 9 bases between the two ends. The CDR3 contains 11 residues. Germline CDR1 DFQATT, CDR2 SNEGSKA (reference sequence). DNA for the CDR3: TGCAGTGCCCTCTGGGGCACTGAAGCTTTCTTT. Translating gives CSALWGTEAFF.

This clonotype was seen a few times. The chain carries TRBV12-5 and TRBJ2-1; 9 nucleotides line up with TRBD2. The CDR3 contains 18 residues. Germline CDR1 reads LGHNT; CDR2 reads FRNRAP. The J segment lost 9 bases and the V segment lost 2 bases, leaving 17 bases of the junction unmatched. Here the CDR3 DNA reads TGTGCTAGTGGTTTGATAAAGGAACCGGGACTAGCAGCAGGTGAGCAGTTCTTC. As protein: CASGLIKEPGLAAGEQFF.

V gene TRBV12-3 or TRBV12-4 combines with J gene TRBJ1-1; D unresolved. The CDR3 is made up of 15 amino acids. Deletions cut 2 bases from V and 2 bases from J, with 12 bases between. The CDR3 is CASSLQESINTEAFF. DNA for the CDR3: TGTGCCAGCAGTTTACAGGAATCCATCAACACTGAAGCTTTCTTT.

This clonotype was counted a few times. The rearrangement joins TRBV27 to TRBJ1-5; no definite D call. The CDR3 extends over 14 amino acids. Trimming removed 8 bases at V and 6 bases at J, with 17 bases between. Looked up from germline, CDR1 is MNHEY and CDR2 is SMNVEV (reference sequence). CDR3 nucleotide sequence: TGTGCCAGCCGGAAGGGCAGTTCGGGTCAGCCCCAGCATTTT. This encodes CASRKGSSGQPQHF.

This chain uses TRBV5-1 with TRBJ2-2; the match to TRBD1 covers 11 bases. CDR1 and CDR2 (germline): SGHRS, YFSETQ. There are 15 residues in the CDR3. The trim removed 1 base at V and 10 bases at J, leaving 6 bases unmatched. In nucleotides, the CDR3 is TGCGCCAGCAGCTTGAGGGACAGGGGGACGCCGGAGCTGTTTTTT. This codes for CASSLRDRGTPELFF.

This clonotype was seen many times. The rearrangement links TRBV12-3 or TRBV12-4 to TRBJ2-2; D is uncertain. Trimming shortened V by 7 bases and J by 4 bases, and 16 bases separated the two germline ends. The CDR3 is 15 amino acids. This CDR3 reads CASILTFAATGELFF. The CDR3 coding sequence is TGTGCCAGCATATTAACCTTCGCGGCCACCGGGGAGCTGTTTTTT.